This T cell receptor (beta chain) was found in a study of shared clonotypes between healthy human individuals. CDR3 length: 15 residues. CDR1 and CDR2 (germline): MNHEY, SMNVEV (reference sequence). With 2 bases clipped from V and 7 bases from J, the junction kept 8 bases outside the gene matches. Here immunoSEQ multiplex PCR was the method, and the copy in TCRdb shows in-frame clones only, minus some. The table records roughly 1 million clones, approximately 72% of them present only once. The count of this clone is one. What was sequenced was memory CD4+ T cells sorted from blood. Described subset: CD45RA-negative fraction. This clonotype was obtained from a young man in good health. This rearrangement joins TRBV27 to TRBJ1-2; 9 bases line up with TRBD1. The CDR3 sequence is CASSLVLGQGSGYTF. Here the CDR3 DNA reads TGTGCCAGCAGTTTAGTTTTGGGACAGGGAAGTGGCTACACCTTC.